These T cell receptor beta chains were read from a single sample in a study of blood T cell repertoires in COVID-19. Sequencing used immunoSEQ multiplex PCR; TCRdb keeps in-frame clones, though not all of them. The data show 70,000 to 85,000 clones, over 75% seen once. The sample taken for sequencing was peripheral blood. The receptors were sampled from a human donor in a cohort sampled during active COVID-19. The CDR3 runs from the conserved cysteine through the conserved F or W. Each record gives: V gene, J gene, D gene, clone size, CDR3 protein, CDR3 DNA. The D gene is left open where the match is weak. Where a row states a size, it is once, few, many or the class of an expanded clone; other rows omit it.

TRBV7-9	TRBJ2-7	-	-	CASSLHSYEQYF	TGTGCCAGCAGCTTACACTCCTACGAGCAGTACTTC
TRBV25-1	TRBJ1-1	TRBD1	few	CASGRQGTEAFF	TGTGCCAGCGGCCGACAGGGGACTGAAGCTTTCTTT
TRBV28	TRBJ2-4	-	-	CASSLPRLAKNIQYF	TGTGCCAGCAGTTTGCCCCGACTAGCCAAAAACATTCAGTACTTC
TRBV7-6	TRBJ2-3	TRBD2	-	CASSPTVASGRSTDTQYF	TGTGCCAGCAGCCCTACGGTCGCTAGCGGGAGAAGCACAGATACGCAGTATTTT
TRBV6-5	TRBJ1-6	-	-	CASSYGRRDSPLHF	TGTGCCAGCAGTTACGGGAGGAGGGATTCACCCCTCCACTTT
TRBV7-3	TRBJ2-3	-	-	CASSPSADTQYF	TGTGCCAGCAGCCCCTCAGCGGATACGCAGTATTTT
TRBV11-3	TRBJ2-3	-	few	CASSLRARGDTQYF	TGTGCCAGCAGCCTACGGGCGAGGGGGGATACGCAGTATTTT
TRBV18	TRBJ1-2	-	-	CASSPLSGGSGHVGGYTF	TGTGCCAGCTCACCTCTTTCGGGGGGATCAGGCCACGTGGGCGGCTACACCTTC
TRBV9	TRBJ1-6	-	-	CASSVRIRDSPLHF	TGTGCCAGCAGCGTAAGGATCCGGGATTCACCCCTCCACTTT
TRBV5-1	TRBJ2-1	TRBD2	-	CASSLGGSGGAPYNEQFF	TGCGCCAGCAGCTTGGGAGGTAGCGGGGGGGCCCCCTACAATGAGCAGTTCTTC
TRBV19	TRBJ2-7	-	few	CASSIRDRPYEQYF	TGTGCCAGTAGTATTAGAGACAGACCCTACGAGCAGTACTTC
TRBV28	TRBJ1-1	-	-	CASSFQQGNTEAFF	TGTGCCAGCAGTTTCCAACAGGGTAACACTGAAGCTTTCTTT
TRBV30	TRBJ1-1	TRBD1	-	CAWRATTGGGRLNTEAFF	TGTGCCTGGAGGGCCACCACAGGGGGCGGCCGACTGAACACTGAAGCTTTCTTT
TRBV6-5	TRBJ1-3	-	-	CAGGLHSGNTIYF	TGTGCGGGGGGACTCCACTCTGGAAACACCATATATTTT
TRBV5-1	TRBJ1-5	-	-	CASSLGGGKTPQHF	TGCGCCAGCAGCTTGGGGGGAGGGAAGACGCCCCAGCATTTT
TRBV7-9	TRBJ1-5	-	-	CASSLASQASNQPQHF	TGTGCCAGCAGCTTAGCATCCCAAGCTAGCAATCAGCCCCAGCATTTT
TRBV14	TRBJ1-2	-	-	CASSQEARNYGYTF	TGTGCCAGCAGCCAAGAAGCACGGAACTATGGCTACACCTTC
TRBV4-2	TRBJ2-5	TRBD2	-	CASSQDPSGGGGAQYF	TGTGCCAGCAGCCAAGACCCTAGCGGGGGCGGTGGGGCCCAGTACTTC
TRBV14	TRBJ2-7	TRBD2	-	CASSQLQGTRTSGRPYEQYF	TGTGCCAGCAGCCAATTACAGGGTACCAGGACTAGCGGACGTCCTTACGAGCAGTACTTC
TRBV3-1/TRBV3-2	TRBJ2-7	TRBD2	-	CASSPSGGGRAPYEQYF	TGTGCCAGCAGCCCATCCGGGGGCGGGAGGGCCCCCTACGAGCAGTACTTC
TRBV3-1/TRBV3-2	TRBJ2-3	-	-	CASSHTGHTDTQYF	TGTGCCAGCAGTCATACAGGGCACACAGATACGCAGTATTTT
TRBV19	TRBJ2-2	-	-	CASSILRAANTGELFF	TGTGCCAGTAGTATTCTGAGGGCCGCGAACACCGGGGAGCTGTTTTTT
TRBV2	TRBJ2-5	-	-	CASSVEREETQYF	TGTGCCAGCAGTGTCGAGCGGGAAGAGACCCAGTACTTC
TRBV28	TRBJ2-1	-	-	CASSSESNEQFF	TGTGCCAGCAGTAGTGAGAGCAATGAGCAGTTCTTC
TRBV28	TRBJ2-2	-	-	CASLQGNTGELFF	TGTGCCAGTCTTCAGGGGAACACCGGGGAGCTGTTTTTT
TRBV9	TRBJ1-4	TRBD1	-	CASSVGGTGTNEKLFF	TGTGCCAGCAGCGTAGGGGGGACAGGGACTAATGAAAAACTGTTTTTT
TRBV20-1	TRBJ1-1	-	-	CSASPQGGFRTEAFF	TGCAGTGCTAGTCCCCAGGGCGGTTTTAGGACTGAAGCTTTCTTT
TRBV14	TRBJ2-7	TRBD1	-	CASSRSTGGTTYEQYF	TGTGCCAGCAGCAGATCAACAGGGGGGACGACCTACGAGCAGTACTTC
TRBV7-2	TRBJ1-5	-	few	CASSLAQGRGQPQHF	TGTGCCAGCAGCTTAGCCCAGGGGAGGGGGCAGCCCCAGCATTTT
TRBV9	TRBJ2-3	TRBD2	-	CASSVAGREVTDTQYF	TGTGCCAGCAGCGTAGCTGGGCGGGAGGTTACAGATACGCAGTATTTT
TRBV28	TRBJ2-3	-	once	CASSWLGGTQYF	TGTGCCAGCAGTTGGTTGGGGGGTACGCAGTATTTT
TRBV18	TRBJ2-7	-	-	CASSPPTGVAYYEQYF	TGTGCCAGCTCACCACCGACAGGTGTGGCTTATTACGAGCAGTACTTC
TRBV5-4	TRBJ1-2	TRBD1	few	CASSLLGGHGYTF	TGTGCCAGCAGCTTGCTAGGGGGCCATGGCTACACCTTC
TRBV2	TRBJ2-3	-	-	CASSDRRADTQYF	TGTGCCAGCAGTGATCGGAGGGCAGATACGCAGTATTTT
TRBV7-3	TRBJ1-2	TRBD1	-	CASSLTQGANVYGYTF	TGTGCCAGCAGCTTAACCCAGGGGGCGAACGTATATGGCTACACCTTC
TRBV7-9	TRBJ2-5	TRBD2	once	CASSSILGLAGGRETQYF	TGTGCCAGCAGCTCGATATTGGGGCTGGCGGGAGGGCGGGAGACCCAGTACTTC
TRBV6-5	TRBJ1-1	-	-	CASSYSGAVTEAFF	TGTGCCAGCAGTTACTCGGGGGCGGTCACTGAAGCTTTCTTT
TRBV6-5	TRBJ1-2	-	-	CASSYSQGSGYTF	TGTGCCAGCAGTTACTCACAGGGTTCCGGCTACACCTTC
TRBV7-9	TRBJ1-6	TRBD1	-	CASSFGTGLSSYNSPLHF	TGTGCCAGCAGCTTCGGGACAGGCCTGAGCTCCTATAATTCACCCCTCCACTTT
TRBV11-2	TRBJ2-5	TRBD1	-	CASSTGQELPPQVTQYF	TGTGCCAGCAGCACGGGACAGGAGCTACCCCCACAGGTGACCCAGTACTTC
TRBV24-1	TRBJ2-1	-	-	CATSGAGTALGYEQFF	TGTGCCACCAGTGGGGCCGGGACTGCCCTTGGGTATGAGCAGTTCTTC
TRBV15	TRBJ1-2	TRBD1	-	CATSRVGQGYYGYTF	TGTGCCACCAGCAGAGTGGGACAGGGGTACTATGGCTACACCTTC
TRBV2	TRBJ1-5	-	-	CASSREAGNQPQHF	TGTGCCAGCAGTAGGGAGGCAGGTAATCAGCCCCAGCATTTT
TRBV7-3	TRBJ2-6	-	-	CASSRPGGANVLTF	TGTGCCAGCAGCCGCCCCGGGGGGGCCAACGTCCTGACTTTC
TRBV30	TRBJ2-7	-	-	CAGHRTASNYEQYF	TGTGCCGGGCACAGGACAGCCTCCAACTACGAGCAGTACTTC
TRBV11-3	TRBJ2-1	TRBD1	-	CASSKGTGVYNEQFF	TGTGCCAGCAGCAAAGGGACAGGGGTGTACAATGAGCAGTTCTTC
TRBV9	TRBJ2-1	TRBD2	-	CASSVEAGSSYNEQFF	TGTGCCAGCAGCGTAGAAGCGGGGAGCTCCTACAATGAGCAGTTCTTC
TRBV7-9	TRBJ1-4	-	-	CASSLEGGELFF	TGTGCCAGCAGCCTGGAGGGTGGGGAACTGTTTTTT
TRBV18	TRBJ2-7	TRBD1	-	CASSQYRGRYEQYF	TGTGCCAGCTCCCAATACAGGGGGCGTTACGAGCAGTACTTC
TRBV5-6	TRBJ2-1	TRBD2	-	CASSLGAGGRYGEQFF	TGTGCCAGCAGCTTGGGGGCGGGCGGGAGGTACGGTGAGCAGTTCTTC
TRBV11-2	TRBJ1-6	TRBD1	once	CASSPGGTGSPLHF	TGTGCCAGCAGCCCGGGGGGGACAGGGTCACCCCTCCACTTT
TRBV5-1	TRBJ2-5	-	-	CASSYDRQETQYF	TGCGCCAGCAGCTATGACAGACAAGAGACCCAGTACTTC
TRBV14	TRBJ2-2	-	-	CASSQVVQGSTGELFF	TGTGCCAGCAGCCAAGTCGTGCAGGGGAGCACCGGGGAGCTGTTTTTT
TRBV7-2	TRBJ1-5	TRBD1	-	CASSPDRGQPQHF	TGTGCCAGCAGCCCGGACAGGGGGCAGCCCCAGCATTTT
TRBV9	TRBJ2-3	-	-	CASSVAPGSGTDTQYF	TGTGCCAGCAGCGTAGCCCCGGGGAGCGGAACAGATACGCAGTATTTT